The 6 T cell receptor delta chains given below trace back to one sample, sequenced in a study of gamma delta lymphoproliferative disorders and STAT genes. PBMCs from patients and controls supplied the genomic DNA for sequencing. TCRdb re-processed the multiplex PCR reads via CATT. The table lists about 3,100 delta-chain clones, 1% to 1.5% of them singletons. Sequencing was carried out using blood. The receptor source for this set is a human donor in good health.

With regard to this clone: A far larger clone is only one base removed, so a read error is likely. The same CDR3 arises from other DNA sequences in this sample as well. The CDR3 coding sequence is TGTGCCTGTGACATACTGGGGGAACCTACTGATAAACTCATCTTT. Translating it yields CACDILGEPTDKLIF. The chain carries TRDV2 and TRDJ1; 9 bases fit TRDD3. V lost 2 bases to trimming and J lost 5 bases; unmatched junction nucleotides: 8. This CDR3 spans 15 amino acids. Looked up from germline, CDR1 is GEAIGNYY and CDR2 is EKD.

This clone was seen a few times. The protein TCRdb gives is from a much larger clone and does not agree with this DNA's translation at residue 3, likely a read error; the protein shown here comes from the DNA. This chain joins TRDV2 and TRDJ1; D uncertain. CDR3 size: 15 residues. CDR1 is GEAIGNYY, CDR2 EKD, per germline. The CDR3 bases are TGTGCCCGTGACACCATTGGGAGATACACCGATAAACTCATCTTT. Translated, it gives CARDTIGRYTDKLIF.

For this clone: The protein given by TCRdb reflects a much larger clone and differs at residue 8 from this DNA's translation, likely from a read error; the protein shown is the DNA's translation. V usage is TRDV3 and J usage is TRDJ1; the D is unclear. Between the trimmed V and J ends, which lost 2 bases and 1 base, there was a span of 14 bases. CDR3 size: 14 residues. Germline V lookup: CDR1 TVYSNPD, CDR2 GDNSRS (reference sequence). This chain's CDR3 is CAFYHGGFTDKLIF. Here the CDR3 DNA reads TGTGCCTTTTACCACGGCGGGTTCACCGATAAACTCATCTTT. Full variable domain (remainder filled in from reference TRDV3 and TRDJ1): CDKVTQSSPDQTVASGSEVVLLCTYDTVYSNPDLFWYRIRPDYSFQFVFYGDNSRSEGADFTQGRFSVKHILTQKAFHLVISPVRTEDSATYYCAFYHGGFTDKLIFGKGTRVTVEP.

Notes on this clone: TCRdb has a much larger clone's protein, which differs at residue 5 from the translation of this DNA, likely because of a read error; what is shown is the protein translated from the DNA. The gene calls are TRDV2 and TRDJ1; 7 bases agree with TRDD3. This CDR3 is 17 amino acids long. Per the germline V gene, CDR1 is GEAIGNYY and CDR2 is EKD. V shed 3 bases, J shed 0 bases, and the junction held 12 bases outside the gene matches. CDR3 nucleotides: TGTGCCTGTGACGGGATAGGGGGATCCCTGTACACCGATAAACTCATCTTT. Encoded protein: CACDGIGGSLYTDKLIF.

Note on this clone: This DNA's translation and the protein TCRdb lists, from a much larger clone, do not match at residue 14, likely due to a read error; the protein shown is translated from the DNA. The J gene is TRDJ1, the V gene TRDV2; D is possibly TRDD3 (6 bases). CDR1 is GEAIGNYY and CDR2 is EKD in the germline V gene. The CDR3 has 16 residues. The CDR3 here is CACDPLGKRDTDKPIF. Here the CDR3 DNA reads TGTGCCTGTGACCCTCTGGGGAAAAGGGACACCGATAAACCCATCTTT.

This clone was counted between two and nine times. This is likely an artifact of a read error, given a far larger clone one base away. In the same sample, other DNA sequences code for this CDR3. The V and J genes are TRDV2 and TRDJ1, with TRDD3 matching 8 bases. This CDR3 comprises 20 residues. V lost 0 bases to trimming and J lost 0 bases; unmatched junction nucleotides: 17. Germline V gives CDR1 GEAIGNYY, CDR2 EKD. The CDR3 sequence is CACDTVLTGGYKRDTDKLIF. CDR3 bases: TGTGCCTGTGACACCGTCCTTACTGGGGGGTACAAAAGGGACACCGATAAACTCATCTTT.